This TCR beta chain appears in the sequencing data of a study of shared clonotypes between healthy human individuals. The wider study: Every donor yielded three CD4 naive, three CD4 memory, two CD8 naive and one CD8 memory plate. Study-level findings and limits: A few donors had roughly 5.2% of their naive CD4 clonotypes in common.

The healthy adult donors were HIV-negative and reported no recent acute infections or vaccinations. Libraries were prepared by immunoSEQ multiplex PCR; TCRdb keeps only in-frame clonotypes and omits some of them. The table includes approximately 1.5 million clones, approximately 98% detected once. The length of the CDR3 is 15 residues. Trimming shortened V by 0 bases and J by 0 bases, and 7 bases separated the two germline ends. Germline loops: CDR1 SGHRS, CDR2 YFSETQ. This clone was detected once. Its specificity is not known. The chain links TRBV5-1 to TRBJ2-1; D is ambiguous. The receptor comes from a man aged 30 to 39 in good health. The sequenced material came from naive CD4+ T cells sorted from blood. Subset noted: CD45RA+ positively selected. The CDR3 loop is CASSLASTSYNEQFF. CDR3 bases: TGCGCCAGCAGCTTGGCGAGCACCTCCTACAATGAGCAGTTCTTC.